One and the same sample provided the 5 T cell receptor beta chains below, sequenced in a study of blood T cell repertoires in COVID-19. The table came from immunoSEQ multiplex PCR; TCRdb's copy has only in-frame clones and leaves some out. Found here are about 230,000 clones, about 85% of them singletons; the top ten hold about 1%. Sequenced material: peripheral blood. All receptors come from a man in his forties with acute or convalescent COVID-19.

This CDR3 is CASSRESGGGRETQYF. CDR3 DNA: TGTGCCAGCAGCCGAGAAAGCGGGGGCGGGAGGGAGACCCAGTACTTC. This chain connects TRBV7-8 to TRBJ2-5; TRBD2 agrees at 8 bases. V was clipped by 5 bases and J by 5 bases; unmatched bases: 13. Looked up from germline, CDR1 is SGHVS and CDR2 is FQNEAQ. This CDR3 has 16 residues.

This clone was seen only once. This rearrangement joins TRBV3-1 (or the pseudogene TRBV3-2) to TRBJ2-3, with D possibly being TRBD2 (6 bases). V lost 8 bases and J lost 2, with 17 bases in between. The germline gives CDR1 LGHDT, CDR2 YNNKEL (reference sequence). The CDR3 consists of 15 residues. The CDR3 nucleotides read TGTGCCAGCGGCGCGGGGTTAAGAGTCACAGATACGCAGTATTTT. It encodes CASGAGLRVTDTQYF.

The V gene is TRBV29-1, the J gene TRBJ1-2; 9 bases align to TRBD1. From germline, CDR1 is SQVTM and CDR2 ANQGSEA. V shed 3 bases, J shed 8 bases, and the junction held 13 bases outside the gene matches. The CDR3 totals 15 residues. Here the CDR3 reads CSVDSRGTGGWGYTF. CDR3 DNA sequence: TGCAGCGTTGACTCAAGGGGAACAGGGGGCTGGGGCTACACCTTC.

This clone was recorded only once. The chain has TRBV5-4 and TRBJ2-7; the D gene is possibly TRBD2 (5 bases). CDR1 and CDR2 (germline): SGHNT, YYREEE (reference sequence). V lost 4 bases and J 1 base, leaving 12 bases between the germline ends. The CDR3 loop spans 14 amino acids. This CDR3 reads CASSIYSGSYEQYF. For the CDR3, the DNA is TGTGCCAGCAGCATTTACTCGGGGTCCTACGAGCAGTACTTC.

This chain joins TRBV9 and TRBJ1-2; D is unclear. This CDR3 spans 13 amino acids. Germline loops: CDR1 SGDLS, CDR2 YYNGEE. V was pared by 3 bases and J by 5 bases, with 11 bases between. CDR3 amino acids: CASSASPGYGYTF. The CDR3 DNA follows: TGTGCCAGCAGCGCATCCCCGGGGTATGGCTACACCTTC. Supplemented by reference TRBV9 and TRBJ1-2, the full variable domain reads DSGVTQTPKHLITATGQRVTLRCSPRSGDLSVYWYQQSLDQGLQFLIQYYNGEERAKGNILERFSAQQFPDLHSELNLSSLELGDSALYFCASSASPGYGYTFGSGTRLTVV.